Listed below are T cell receptor beta chains from one sample, sequenced in a study of cytomegalovirus exposure and HLA in healthy donors. Profiled with immunoSEQ multiplex PCR; TCRdb holds only in-frame clones, not every one. The data contain 150,000 to 200,000 clones, about 59% of them singletons. Sequenced: PBMCs. The source is a middle-aged man in good health and CMV-seronegative. CDR3s include the opening cysteine and the closing phenylalanine or tryptophan. D genes are given only for firm matches. Clone sizes are given selectively: once, few, many, or a class where the clone is expanded.

CDR3 length | D gene | J gene | clone size | V gene | CDR3 DNA | CDR3 protein
13 | . | TRBJ2-7 | medium-sized | TRBV2 | TGTGCCAGCAGTCTGGGCAGGGGCTACGAGCAGTACTTC | CASSLGRGYEQYF
13 | . | TRBJ2-1 | . | TRBV14 | TGTGCCAGCAGCCCTGAGCGTCGGGGTGAGCAGTTCTTC | CASSPERRGEQFF
15 | . | TRBJ2-3 | once | TRBV4-2 | TGTGCCAGCAGCCAAGGGGCGGGGCGCACAGATACGCAGTATTTT | CASSQGAGRTDTQYF
17 | TRBD1 | TRBJ1-1 | . | TRBV18 | TGTGCCAGCTCACCGTTTCTTGGACAGGGCATGAACACTGAAGCTTTCTTT | CASSPFLGQGMNTEAFF
14 | TRBD1 | TRBJ1-2 | few | TRBV19 | TGTGCCAGTAGTATACTGCCAGGGGGCAATGGCTACACCTTC | CASSILPGGNGYTF
14 | . | TRBJ1-1 | . | TRBV6-1 | TGTGCCAGCGGGGGGGGGAACATGAACACTGAAGCTTTCTTT | CASGGGNMNTEAFF
13 | . | TRBJ1-3 | . | TRBV30 | TGTGCCTGGACCGTTGGCTCCGGAAACACCATATATTTT | CAWTVGSGNTIYF
14 | . | TRBJ1-2 | . | TRBV6-1 | TGTGCCAGCAGTGAGGGACAAACTAACTATGGCTACACCTTC | CASSEGQTNYGYTF
17 | TRBD1 | TRBJ1-3 | . | TRBV2 | TGTGCCAGCCAGGGCCCCTTAGGGACAGGGGTTGGAAACACCATATATTTT | CASQGPLGTGVGNTIYF
16 | TRBD1 | TRBJ1-6 | . | TRBV7-2 | TGTGCCAGCAGCCCACGGACAGGGGCAGGGGGGTCACCCCTCCACTTT | CASSPRTGAGGSPLHF
15 | TRBD1 | TRBJ1-1 | once | TRBV5-6 | TGTGCCAGCAGCGGAGGGACAGGGTTTGGCACTGAAGCTTTCTTT | CASSGGTGFGTEAFF
18 | TRBD2 | TRBJ2-5 | . | TRBV4-1 | TGCGCCAGCAGCCCCCGGGCCGCCGGGACTAGCGAGCAAGAGACCCAGTACTTC | CASSPRAAGTSEQETQYF
16 | . | TRBJ2-6 | few | TRBV6-5 | TGTGCCAGCAGTTACTCTTTCGGGTCTGGGGCCAACGTCCTGACTTTC | CASSYSFGSGANVLTF
14 | . | TRBJ1-2 | . | TRBV6-5 | TGTGCCAGCAGTCCGGACATTAGCAACTATGGCTACACCTTC | CASSPDISNYGYTF
16 | TRBD1 | TRBJ2-7 | few | TRBV5-1 | TGCGCCAGCAGCGGCGAGGGACAGGGGGGCAGCTACGAGCAGTACTTC | CASSGEGQGGSYEQYF
12 | . | TRBJ1-1 | . | TRBV9 | TGTGCCAGCAGTCCGAGAAACACTGAAGCTTTCTTT | CASSPRNTEAFF
13 | . | TRBJ1-1 | . | TRBV5-1 | TGCGCCAGCAGCTTGCAGGAGAACACTGAAGCTTTCTTT | CASSLQENTEAFF
13 | . | TRBJ2-1 | few | TRBV2 | TGTGCCAGCAGTGACCTTAGCTCCGATGAGCAGTTCTTC | CASSDLSSDEQFF
16 | TRBD2 | TRBJ2-1 | . | TRBV6-1 | TGTGCCAGCAGTGAATACCTAGCGGGAGAGTTTCAGGAGCAGTTCTTC | CASSEYLAGEFQEQFF
17 | TRBD2 | TRBJ2-7 | . | TRBV6-1 | TGTGCCAGCAGTGATAGAACTAGCGGGAGGATGCCCTACGAGCAGTACTTC | CASSDRTSGRMPYEQYF
14 | . | TRBJ1-1 | few | TRBV19 | TGTGCCAGTAGTATTTTGGGGGCGAACACTGAAGCTTTCTTT | CASSILGANTEAFF
14 | . | TRBJ2-3 | . | TRBV9 | TGTGCCAGCAGCGTGGACTTCAAGGCAGATACGCAGTATTTT | CASSVDFKADTQYF